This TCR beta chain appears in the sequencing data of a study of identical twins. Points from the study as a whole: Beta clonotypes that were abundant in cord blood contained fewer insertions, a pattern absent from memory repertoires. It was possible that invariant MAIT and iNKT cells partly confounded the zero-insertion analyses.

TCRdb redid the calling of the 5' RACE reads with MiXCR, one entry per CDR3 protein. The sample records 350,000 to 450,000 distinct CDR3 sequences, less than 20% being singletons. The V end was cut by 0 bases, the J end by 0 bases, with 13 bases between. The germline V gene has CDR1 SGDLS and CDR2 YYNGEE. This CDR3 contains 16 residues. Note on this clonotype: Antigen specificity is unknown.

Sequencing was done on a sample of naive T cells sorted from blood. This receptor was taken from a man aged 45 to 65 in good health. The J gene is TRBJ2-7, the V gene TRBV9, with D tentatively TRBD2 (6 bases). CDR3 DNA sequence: TGTGCCAGCAGCGTAGATTCGGGGAGGAACTCCTACGAGCAGTACTTC. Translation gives CASSVDSGRNSYEQYF.